The rows below give T cell receptor beta chains drawn from one sample of a study of blood T cell repertoires in COVID-19. The repertoire was sequenced with immunoSEQ multiplex PCR; TCRdb's copy has only in-frame clones and lacks some. The data show roughly 250,000 clones, around 82% seen once. The sequencing sample was made of peripheral blood. Every receptor here comes from a human donor in a cohort sampled during active COVID-19. Both conserved end residues are part of each CDR3. Each record gives: D gene, J gene, clone size, V gene, CDR3 DNA, CDR3 protein. A D gene is named only where the DNA matches it firmly. Size values are once, few and many counts, or a class for expanded clones, and some rows have none.

NA TRBJ1-2 once TRBV7-9 TGTGCCAGCAGCTTTGGGGGGGACTATGGCTACACCTTC CASSFGGDYGYTF
NA TRBJ2-7 NA TRBV4-2 TGTGCCAGCAGCCAAGAGGAGGGAGTGGGCGAGCAGTACTTC CASSQEEGVGEQYF
TRBD1 TRBJ2-7 NA TRBV7-2 TGTGCCAGCAGCCTCGACAGGGCCTACGAGCAGTACTTC CASSLDRAYEQYF
TRBD1 TRBJ1-5 NA TRBV19 TGTGCCAGTAGACGGACAGGGCGAGGTCAGCCCCAGCATTTT CASRRTGRGQPQHF
TRBD2 TRBJ2-5 NA TRBV10-2 TGCGCCAGCAGCTCGGGACTAGCGGGGGCACAAGAGACCCAGTACTTC CASSSGLAGAQETQYF
TRBD1 TRBJ2-3 NA TRBV24-1 TGTGCCACCAGTGATTATAGGGACAGGGAGGATACGCAGTATTTT CATSDYRDREDTQYF
NA TRBJ2-2 NA TRBV7-7 TGTGCTAGCAGCTTGATGGCGGGGAACACCGGGGAGCTGTTTTTT CASSLMAGNTGELFF
TRBD2 TRBJ2-7 NA TRBV5-1 TGCGCCAGCAGTAGGCTAGCGGGAGGGCCTTCCTACGAGCAGTACTTC CASSRLAGGPSYEQYF
TRBD2 TRBJ2-2 NA TRBV6-2/TRBV6-3 TGTGCCAGCAGTAGACTAGCGGGCACCGGGGAGCTGTTTTTT CASSRLAGTGELFF
NA TRBJ2-3 NA TRBV12-3/TRBV12-4 TGTGCCAGCAGCGTCACAGATACGCAGTATTTT CASSVTDTQYF
TRBD1 TRBJ1-3 NA TRBV5-6 TGTGCCAGCAGCTTGGACAGGGGCTCTGGAAACACCATATATTTT CASSLDRGSGNTIYF
NA TRBJ2-7 NA TRBV5-4 TGTGCCAGCAGCTTGAATACTGACTCCTACGAGCAGTACTTC CASSLNTDSYEQYF
NA TRBJ2-2 NA TRBV5-1 TGCGCCAGCAGCTTTTTCGGGAGAAACGACGGGGAGCTGTTTTTT CASSFFGRNDGELFF
TRBD2 TRBJ2-7 NA TRBV11-3 TGTGCCAGCAGCTACGGACTAGCGGGGGGAAGATACGAGCAGTACTTC CASSYGLAGGRYEQYF
NA TRBJ2-7 NA TRBV4-1 TGCGCCAGCAGCCAAAGTGCTAGCGTGGCCTACGAGCAGTACTTC CASSQSASVAYEQYF
NA TRBJ2-7 NA TRBV27 TGTGCCAGCAGTTCATTGGGGGCGAGTGAGAATGAGCAGTACTTC CASSSLGASENEQYF
NA TRBJ1-2 NA TRBV5-4 TGTGCCAGCAGCTCCCGAGGACAGTTCGGCTACACCTTC CASSSRGQFGYTF
NA TRBJ2-1 NA TRBV2 TGTGCCAGCAAGGCTAGTGACTACAATGAGCAGTTCTTC CASKASDYNEQFF
NA TRBJ2-1 NA TRBV3-1/TRBV3-2 TGTGCCAGCAGCCCAGAGTGGCGGGACAATGAGCAGTTCTTC CASSPEWRDNEQFF
TRBD1 TRBJ2-7 NA TRBV25-1 TGTGCCAGCAGTCGACAGGGGACATACGAGCAGTACTTC CASSRQGTYEQYF
TRBD1 TRBJ1-3 NA TRBV3-1/TRBV3-2 TGTGCCAGCAGCTCCCCGGGACAGATACAAAACAGGATATATTTT CASSSPGQIQNRIYF
TRBD2 TRBJ2-1 few TRBV5-1 TGCGCCAGCAGCTTGGATGTAGCGGGGGAAGTAAATGAGCAGTTCTTC CASSLDVAGEVNEQFF
NA TRBJ1-5 NA TRBV18 TGTGCCAGCTCCCACTGGGAGGATCAGCCCCAGCATTTT CASSHWEDQPQHF
NA TRBJ2-1 NA TRBV7-8 TGTGCCAGCAGCTTAGGCGCTTCTTACAATGAGCAGTTCTTC CASSLGASYNEQFF
NA TRBJ2-3 NA TRBV6-6 TGTGCCACCAAACCGGCGGGGACAGATACGCAGTATTTT CATKPAGTDTQYF
TRBD2 TRBJ2-7 NA TRBV7-2 TGTGCCAGCAGCTTAAAGAGGGGACTAGCGGGGGGTAACGAGCAGTACTTC CASSLKRGLAGGNEQYF
TRBD2 TRBJ2-5 NA TRBV7-6 TGTGCCAGCAGCTTATTTACTAGCGGGAGTTCGGTAGGAGAGACCCAGTACTTC CASSLFTSGSSVGETQYF
TRBD2 TRBJ2-1 few TRBV4-1 TGCGCCAGCAGCCAACCCTCTAGCGGGGGCTCCTACAATGAGCAGTTCTTC CASSQPSSGGSYNEQFF
NA TRBJ2-7 NA TRBV28 TGTGCCAGCAGCCTAGGTGGGACATATCCCTACGAGCAGTACTTC CASSLGGTYPYEQYF
NA TRBJ1-2 NA TRBV19 TGTGCCAGTACCCAAGCGGGCAGGGAAAATGGCTACACCTTC CASTQAGRENGYTF
NA TRBJ1-1 NA TRBV5-5 TGTGCCAGCAGCTTTAACCCCTCAGGGACTGAAGCTTTCTTT CASSFNPSGTEAFF
TRBD2 TRBJ2-1 NA TRBV5-1 TGCGCCAGCAGCTTGGTGGCTAGCGGGACCTCTTACAATGAGCAGTTCTTC CASSLVASGTSYNEQFF
NA TRBJ1-6 NA TRBV4-1 TGCGCCAGCAGCCAAGAGCTGGGCCCCATCCACTTT CASSQELGPIHF
TRBD1 TRBJ2-3 few TRBV3-1/TRBV3-2 TGTGCCAGCAGCCGGGACAGGGGCACAGATACGCAGTATTTT CASSRDRGTDTQYF
TRBD2 TRBJ2-2 NA TRBV5-6 TGTGCCAGCAGCTCTCTCTTTACGAGCGGGAGGAACACCGGGGAGCTGTTTTTT CASSSLFTSGRNTGELFF
TRBD1 TRBJ1-1 NA TRBV19 TGTGCCAGTACCACCCAGGGCAGGGGGCCTGAAGCTTTCTTT CASTTQGRGPEAFF
NA TRBJ1-5 NA TRBV6-5 TGTGCCAGCAGTTTGACGGGCAGAGGGAATCAGCCCCAGCATTTT CASSLTGRGNQPQHF
NA TRBJ2-5 NA TRBV7-7 TGTGCTAGCAGCCTAACTAGAGGAGAGACCCAGTACTTC CASSLTRGETQYF
TRBD1 TRBJ1-1 NA TRBV29-1 TGCAGCGTCGACAGGGGAGCTGAAGCTTTCTTT CSVDRGAEAFF
TRBD1 TRBJ1-2 NA TRBV5-6 TGTGCCAGCAGCGTAAAACAGGGGAACTATGGCTACACCTTC CASSVKQGNYGYTF
NA TRBJ2-1 NA TRBV14 TGTGCCAGCAGCAGGACATCCAGAGGCTCCTACAATGAGCAGTTCTTC CASSRTSRGSYNEQFF
NA TRBJ1-5 few TRBV7-2 TGTGCCAGCAGCCTATGGGGCAGGGGTGACCAGCCCCAGCATTTT CASSLWGRGDQPQHF
NA TRBJ2-7 few TRBV6-2/TRBV6-3 TGTGCCAGCAGCGACCACGGGGGTAAAAACGAGCAGTACTTC CASSDHGGKNEQYF
TRBD1 TRBJ2-7 once TRBV9 TGTGCCAGCAGCGTAGATATCCCGGACAGGGGCTTTAACGAGCAGTACTTC CASSVDIPDRGFNEQYF
TRBD1 TRBJ1-1 NA TRBV14 TGTGCCAGCAGCCACCCACAGGGGGTATCTTTCTTT CASSHPQGVSFF